A selection of T cell receptor beta chains follows, all from one sample in a study of cytomegalovirus exposure and HLA in healthy donors. Sequenced by immunoSEQ multiplex PCR; TCRdb stores in-frame clones only, minus some. The repertoire consists of about 150,000 clones, with 60% to 80% occurring once and the leading ten covering about 0.64%. Sequenced input: PBMCs. The receptors come from a male donor in good health and CMV-seronegative. Both conserved end residues are part of each CDR3. A D gene is named only where the DNA matches it firmly. The size entry is marked missing in some rows and otherwise reads once, few, many or a size class.

J gene,V gene,D gene,clone size,CDR3 protein,CDR3 DNA
TRBJ1-1,TRBV9,.,.,CASSVGGPAEAFF,TGTGCCAGCAGCGTAGGTGGGCCAGCTGAAGCTTTCTTT
TRBJ2-1,TRBV2,TRBD1,.,CASSEKGAPTAWSSYNEQFF,TGTGCCAGCAGTGAAAAGGGGGCTCCAACCGCGTGGAGCTCCTACAATGAGCAGTTCTTC
TRBJ2-7,TRBV7-2,TRBD1,.,CASSLVGQGASYEQYF,TGTGCCAGCAGCCTAGTGGGACAGGGGGCCTCCTACGAGCAGTACTTC
TRBJ1-1,TRBV19,.,.,CAIHGEETPRDTEAFF,TGTGCCATCCATGGGGAGGAAACACCTAGGGACACTGAAGCTTTCTTT
TRBJ2-1,TRBV5-4,.,.,CASSLWGGLGGEQFF,TGTGCCAGCAGCTTGTGGGGGGGCTTGGGAGGCGAGCAGTTCTTC
TRBJ2-7,TRBV29-1,.,.,CSVEVAAEQYF,TGCAGCGTTGAGGTGGCAGCGGAGCAGTACTTC
TRBJ1-3,TRBV5-6,.,.,CASSESRVYGNTIYF,TGTGCCAGCAGCGAGAGCAGGGTTTACGGAAACACCATATATTTT
TRBJ2-2,TRBV6-6,TRBD2,.,CASRPTSGGPGELFF,TGTGCCAGCAGACCCACTAGCGGGGGCCCCGGGGAGCTGTTTTTT
TRBJ1-1,TRBV10-3,.,.,CAISGETEAFF,TGTGCCATCAGTGGAGAAACTGAAGCTTTCTTT
TRBJ1-2,TRBV7-9,.,once,CSSSLDATGLNYGYTF,TGTTCCAGCAGCTTAGACGCCACAGGATTGAACTATGGCTACACCTTC
TRBJ1-1,TRBV5-4,TRBD1,.,CASSRQGMNTEAFF,TGTGCCAGCAGCCGACAGGGCATGAACACTGAAGCTTTCTTT
TRBJ2-1,TRBV6-1,.,.,CASRPIILGDEQFF,TGTGCCAGCAGACCTATAATACTAGGCGATGAGCAGTTCTTC
TRBJ2-1,TRBV18,.,.,CASSPSGTPYNEQFF,TGTGCCAGCTCACCGTCCGGGACACCCTACAATGAGCAGTTCTTC
TRBJ2-7,TRBV7-2,.,.,CASSLRSGRSYEQYF,TGTGCCAGCAGCTTAAGGAGCGGGCGCTCCTACGAGCAGTACTTC
TRBJ2-1,TRBV7-8,.,.,CASSLIWDTNNEQFF,TGTGCCAGCAGCTTAATATGGGACACCAACAATGAGCAGTTCTTC
TRBJ2-1,TRBV10-3,TRBD1,.,CAIQGAGYEQFF,TGTGCCATACAGGGGGCAGGGTATGAGCAGTTCTTC
TRBJ1-2,TRBV27,.,.,CASSPRGGPGDYGYTF,TGTGCCAGCAGTCCAAGGGGGGGGCCCGGGGACTATGGCTACACCTTC
TRBJ2-3,TRBV6-1,TRBD2,.,CAISEDGRESTDTQYF,TGTGCCATCAGTGAGGATGGGCGGGAGAGCACAGATACGCAGTATTTT
TRBJ2-7,TRBV18,.,few,CASSRTGGYEQYF,TGTGCCAGCTCGCGGACCGGGGGCTACGAGCAGTACTTC
TRBJ2-1,TRBV6-5,TRBD2,.,CASTTPGLSYEQFF,TGTGCCAGCACCACCCCGGGACTATCCTATGAGCAGTTCTTC
TRBJ2-3,TRBV5-6,TRBD2,.,CASSFGTKADTQYF,TGTGCCAGCAGCTTCGGGACTAAGGCAGATACGCAGTATTTT
TRBJ2-7,TRBV21-1,.,.,CASSKDGGNHYEQYF,TGTGCCAGCAGCAAGGACGGGGGGAACCACTACGAGCAGTACTTC
TRBJ2-7,TRBV27,TRBD1,.,CASSHGTGPSYEQYF,TGTGCCAGCAGTCACGGGACAGGTCCCTCCTACGAGCAGTACTTC
TRBJ1-2,TRBV20-1,TRBD1,.,CSSWTGDGYTF,TGCAGTTCCTGGACAGGGGATGGCTACACCTTC
TRBJ1-2,TRBV7-9,.,few,CAGRNAGHGYTF,TGTGCCGGCCGAAATGCGGGGCATGGCTACACCTTC
TRBJ2-7,TRBV2,TRBD2,.,CASANGGEQYF,TGTGCCAGCGCAAACGGGGGGGAGCAGTACTTC
TRBJ1-1,TRBV9,.,.,CASSLTSGNTEAFF,TGTGCCAGCAGCCTCACTTCAGGGAACACTGAAGCTTTCTTT
TRBJ2-1,TRBV7-2,TRBD2,.,CASSLAGLAGRNEQFF,TGTGCCAGCAGCTTAGCGGGACTAGCGGGGAGGAATGAGCAGTTCTTC
TRBJ2-1,TRBV11-2,TRBD2,.,CASSSWRGDLYNEQFF,TGTGCCAGCAGTTCATGGCGGGGGGACCTCTACAATGAGCAGTTCTTC
TRBJ1-1,TRBV5-4,.,few,CASSPRGNTEAFF,TGTGCCAGCAGCCCTCGGGGGAACACTGAAGCTTTCTTT
TRBJ2-1,TRBV6-6,TRBD2,.,CASSPRAGGQFF,TGTGCCAGCAGTCCAAGAGCGGGAGGGCAGTTCTTC
TRBJ2-3,TRBV7-3,.,.,CASSLGGAGPDTQYF,TGTGCCAGCAGCTTGGGTGGGGCCGGGCCAGATACGCAGTATTTT
TRBJ2-5,TRBV9,TRBD1,few,CASSVEGTGETQYF,TGTGCCAGCAGCGTAGAAGGGACAGGCGAGACCCAGTACTTC
TRBJ2-3,TRBV4-3,.,.,CASSQDWAGATDTQYF,TGCGCCAGCAGCCAAGATTGGGCAGGGGCGACAGATACGCAGTATTTT
TRBJ2-1,TRBV7-2,TRBD2,.,CASSPSGAAYNEQFF,TGTGCCAGCAGCCCAAGCGGGGCCGCCTACAATGAGCAGTTCTTC
TRBJ2-5,TRBV7-6,TRBD1,.,CASGLGQGKKETQYF,TGTGCCAGCGGGCTAGGACAGGGCAAAAAAGAGACCCAGTACTTC
TRBJ2-1,TRBV7-9,TRBD2,.,CASSLAPGGGAHNEQFF,TGTGCCAGCAGCTTAGCGCCCGGCGGGGGGGCCCACAATGAGCAGTTCTTC
TRBJ1-2,TRBV10-3,.,.,CAAAPPSSYGYTF,TGTGCCGCGGCCCCCCCTTCGTCCTATGGCTACACCTTC
TRBJ2-5,TRBV5-6,TRBD1,.,CASSLQGVGRETQYF,TGTGCCAGCAGCTTACAGGGGGTTGGTAGAGAGACCCAGTACTTC
TRBJ1-2,TRBV6-1,.,once,CASYFYGYTF,TGTGCCAGCTACTTCTATGGCTACACCTTC
TRBJ2-2,TRBV7-3,TRBD2,once,CASSPGIGRSGELFF,TGTGCCAGCAGCCCCGGTATCGGGAGGTCCGGGGAGCTGTTTTTT
TRBJ1-4,TRBV7-2,TRBD1,once,CASSFQGGREKLFF,TGTGCCAGCAGCTTCCAGGGGGGCCGTGAAAAACTGTTTTTT
TRBJ1-2,TRBV18,TRBD1,few,CASSPTGTGGNGYTF,TGTGCCAGCTCACCGACCGGGACAGGGGGTAATGGCTACACCTTC
TRBJ1-1,TRBV2,TRBD1,.,CASGQGRGTEAFF,TGTGCCAGCGGACAGGGTCGGGGCACTGAAGCTTTCTTT
TRBJ1-3,TRBV7-9,TRBD1,.,CASSSSSGTGGNTIYF,TGTGCCAGCAGCTCATCCTCCGGGACAGGGGGAAACACCATATATTTT
TRBJ2-1,TRBV12-5,TRBD2,few,CASGPGLAASYNEQFF,TGTGCTAGTGGCCCGGGACTAGCGGCCTCCTACAATGAGCAGTTCTTC
TRBJ2-3,TRBV5-1,TRBD2,.,CASSLEGLAGGSTQYF,TGCGCCAGCAGCTTGGAGGGACTAGCGGGGGGGAGTACGCAGTATTTT
TRBJ1-5,TRBV7-8,.,.,CASSLDGRFNQPQHF,TGTGCCAGCAGCTTAGACGGCAGGTTCAATCAGCCCCAGCATTTT
TRBJ2-5,TRBV2,TRBD2,.,CAIRTREGTQYF,TGTGCCATCCGTACTAGGGAGGGGACCCAGTACTTC
TRBJ2-3,TRBV5-4,TRBD2,.,CASRSASGRTDTQYF,TGTGCCAGCAGGTCAGCTAGCGGGCGCACAGATACGCAGTATTTT
TRBJ2-5,TRBV30,TRBD1,.,CAWAWDSEYQETQYF,TGTGCCTGGGCTTGGGACAGTGAGTACCAAGAGACCCAGTACTTC
TRBJ1-1,TRBV9,.,.,CASSEDTLRAGDLTEAFF,TGTGCCAGCAGCGAAGACACCCTCCGGGCAGGGGATTTGACTGAAGCTTTCTTT
TRBJ1-1,TRBV2,.,.,CASSEEGGVTEAFF,TGTGCCAGCAGTGAAGAGGGAGGGGTCACTGAAGCTTTCTTT
TRBJ1-2,TRBV18,.,.,CASSAATVNYGYTF,TGTGCCAGCTCAGCAGCGACTGTTAACTATGGCTACACCTTC
TRBJ2-7,TRBV27,.,.,CASSLSRTYEQYF,TGTGCCAGCAGTTTATCCAGGACCTACGAGCAGTACTTC
TRBJ2-7,TRBV2,TRBD1,few,CASSERQGSNEQYF,TGTGCCAGCAGTGAACGACAGGGGAGTAACGAGCAGTACTTC
TRBJ2-2,TRBV5-5,TRBD1,.,CASSSGQGRNTGELFF,TGTGCCAGCAGTTCCGGACAGGGAAGGAACACCGGGGAGCTGTTTTTT
TRBJ1-3,TRBV30,TRBD1,few,CAWTRGLYGNTIYF,TGTGCCTGGACTAGGGGGCTATATGGAAACACCATATATTTT
TRBJ2-1,TRBV9,TRBD2,.,CASSVERAGVTDEQFF,TGTGCCAGCAGCGTAGAGAGAGCGGGAGTAACGGATGAGCAGTTCTTC